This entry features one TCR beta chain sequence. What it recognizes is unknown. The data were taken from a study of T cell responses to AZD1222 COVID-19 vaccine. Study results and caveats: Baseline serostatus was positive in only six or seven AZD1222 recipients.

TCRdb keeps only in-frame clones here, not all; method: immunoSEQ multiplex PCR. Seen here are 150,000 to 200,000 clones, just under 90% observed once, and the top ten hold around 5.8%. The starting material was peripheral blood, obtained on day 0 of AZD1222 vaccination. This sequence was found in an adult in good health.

This CDR3 is CSVESASGRGETQYF. CDR3 DNA sequence: TGCAGCGTTGAAAGTGCTAGCGGGAGGGGAGAGACCCAGTACTTC. V is TRBV29-1 and J is TRBJ2-5; TRBD2 agrees at 12 bases. The CDR3 is made up of 15 amino acids. CDR1 and CDR2 from the germline V gene are SQVTM and ANQGSEA. Trimming cost V 2 bases and J 4 bases; bases outside gene matches: 5. The full variable domain, in which reference TRBV29-1 and TRBJ2-5 provide the parts outside the CDR3, is SAVISQKPSRDICQRGTSLTIQCQVDSQVTMMFWYRQQPGQSLTLIATANQGSEATYESGFVIDKFPISRPNLTFSTLTVSNMSPEDSSIYLCSVESASGRGETQYFGPGTRLLVL.